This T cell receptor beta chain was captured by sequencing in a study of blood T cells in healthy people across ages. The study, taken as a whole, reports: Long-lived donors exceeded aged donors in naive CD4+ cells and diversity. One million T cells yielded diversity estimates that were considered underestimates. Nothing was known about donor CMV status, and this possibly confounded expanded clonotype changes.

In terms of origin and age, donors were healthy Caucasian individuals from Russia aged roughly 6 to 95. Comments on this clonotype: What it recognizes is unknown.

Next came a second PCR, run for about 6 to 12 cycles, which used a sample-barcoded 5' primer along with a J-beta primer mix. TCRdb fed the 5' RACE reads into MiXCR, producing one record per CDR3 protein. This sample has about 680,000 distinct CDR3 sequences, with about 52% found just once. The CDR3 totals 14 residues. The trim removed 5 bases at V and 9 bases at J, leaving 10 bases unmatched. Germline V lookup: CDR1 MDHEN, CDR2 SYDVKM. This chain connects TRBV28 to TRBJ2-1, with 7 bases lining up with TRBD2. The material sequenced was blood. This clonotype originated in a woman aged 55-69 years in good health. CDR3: CASSVRTSPREQFF. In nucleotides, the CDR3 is TGTGCCAGCAGTGTGCGGACTAGTCCGCGTGAGCAGTTCTTC.